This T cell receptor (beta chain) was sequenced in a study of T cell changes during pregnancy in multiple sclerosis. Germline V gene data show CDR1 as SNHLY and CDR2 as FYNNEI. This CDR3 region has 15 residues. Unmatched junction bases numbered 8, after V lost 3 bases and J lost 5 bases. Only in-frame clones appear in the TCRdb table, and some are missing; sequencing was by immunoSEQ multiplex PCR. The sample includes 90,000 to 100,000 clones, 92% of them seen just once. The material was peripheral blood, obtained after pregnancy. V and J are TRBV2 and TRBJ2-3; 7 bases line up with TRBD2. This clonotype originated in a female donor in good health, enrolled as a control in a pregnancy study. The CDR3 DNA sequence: TGTGCCAGCAGTGAGGGGACTACCAGCGGAGATACGCAGTATTTT. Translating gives CASSEGTTSGDTQYF.